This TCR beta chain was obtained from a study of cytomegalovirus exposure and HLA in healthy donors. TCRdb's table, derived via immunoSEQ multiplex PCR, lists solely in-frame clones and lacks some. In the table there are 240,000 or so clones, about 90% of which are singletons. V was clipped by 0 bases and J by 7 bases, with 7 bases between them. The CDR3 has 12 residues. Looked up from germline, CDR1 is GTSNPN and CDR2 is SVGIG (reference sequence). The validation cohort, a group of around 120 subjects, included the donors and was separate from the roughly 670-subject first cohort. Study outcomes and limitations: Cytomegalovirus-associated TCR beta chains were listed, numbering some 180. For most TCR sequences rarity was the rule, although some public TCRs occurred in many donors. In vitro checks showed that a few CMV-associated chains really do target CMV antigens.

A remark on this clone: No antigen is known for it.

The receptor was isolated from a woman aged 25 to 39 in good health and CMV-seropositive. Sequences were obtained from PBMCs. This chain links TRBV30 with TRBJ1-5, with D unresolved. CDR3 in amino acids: CAWSVSSQPQHF. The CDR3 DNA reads TGTGCCTGGAGTGTAAGCTCACAGCCCCAGCATTTT.